This entry features one T cell receptor (beta chain) sequence. Its antigen is not identified. This sample stems from a study of monozygotic twins with inflammatory bowel disease. The CDR3 contains 16 residues. CDR1 SGHAT and CDR2 FQNNGV come from the germline V gene. Findings and caveats of the study: No detectable difference in repertoire similarity separated concordant from discordant twins, possibly as a result of limited power.

Generation of cDNA took place in eight separate reactions per sample. Template-switch reactions added UMIs with a 6-nucleotide sample barcode. cDNA encoding TCRalpha and TCRbeta underwent two nested PCRs of approximately 16 and 10 cycles, each of which was followed by bead purification. TCRdb reprocessed the 5' RACE reads and keeps a single row for each CDR3 protein, giving no DNA. This repertoire comprises over 150,000 distinct CDR3 sequences; its ten largest clones make up about 2.7%. The J gene is TRBJ2-2, the V gene TRBV11-2; TCRdb picks TRBD1, but there is no DNA to check that call. The TCR originated in a human donor with ulcerative colitis or Crohn's disease, or a healthy co-twin of an affected twin (not recorded which). The sequenced sample consisted of blood. CDR3 protein: CASSRTGTGRTGELFF.